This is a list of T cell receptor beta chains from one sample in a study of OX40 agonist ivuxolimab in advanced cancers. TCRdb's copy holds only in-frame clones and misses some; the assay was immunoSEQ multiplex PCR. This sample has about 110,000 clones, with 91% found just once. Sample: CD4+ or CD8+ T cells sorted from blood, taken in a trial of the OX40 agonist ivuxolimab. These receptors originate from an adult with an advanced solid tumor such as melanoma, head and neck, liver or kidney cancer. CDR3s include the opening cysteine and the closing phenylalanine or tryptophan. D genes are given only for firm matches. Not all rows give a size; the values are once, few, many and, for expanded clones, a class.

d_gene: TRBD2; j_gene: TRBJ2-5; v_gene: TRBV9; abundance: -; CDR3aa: CASSPRTSGIETQYF; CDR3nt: TGTGCCAGCAGCCCCCGGACTAGCGGGATTGAGACCCAGTACTTC
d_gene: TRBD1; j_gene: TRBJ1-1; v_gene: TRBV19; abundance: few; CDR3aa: CASRKTGGTEAFF; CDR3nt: TGTGCCAGTAGGAAGACAGGGGGAACTGAAGCTTTCTTT
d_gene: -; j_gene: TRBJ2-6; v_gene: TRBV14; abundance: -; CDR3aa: CASSQGTAAISGANVLTF; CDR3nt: TGTGCCAGCAGCCAAGGGACAGCTGCGATCTCTGGGGCCAACGTCCTGACTTTC
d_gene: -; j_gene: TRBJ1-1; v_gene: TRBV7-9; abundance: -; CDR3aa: CASSLVGITEAFF; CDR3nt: TGTGCCAGCAGCTTAGTAGGGATAACTGAAGCTTTCTTT
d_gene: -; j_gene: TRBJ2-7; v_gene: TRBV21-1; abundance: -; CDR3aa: CASSKAFGTSHLEQYF; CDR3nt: TGTGCCAGCAGCAAAGCCTTCGGGACTAGCCATCTTGAGCAGTACTTC
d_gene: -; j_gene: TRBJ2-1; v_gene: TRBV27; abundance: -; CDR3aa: CASSRPGLATDNEQFF; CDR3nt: TGTGCCAGCAGTCGCCCTGGGCTAGCGACCGACAATGAGCAGTTCTTC
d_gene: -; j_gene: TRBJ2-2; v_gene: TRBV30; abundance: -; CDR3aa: CAWQLVRNTGELFF; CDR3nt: TGTGCCTGGCAACTAGTCAGAAACACCGGGGAGCTGTTTTTT
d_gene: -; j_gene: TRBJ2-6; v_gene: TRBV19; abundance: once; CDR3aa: CASSVDSPGANVLTF; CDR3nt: TGTGCCAGTAGTGTCGACAGTCCTGGGGCCAACGTCCTGACTTTC
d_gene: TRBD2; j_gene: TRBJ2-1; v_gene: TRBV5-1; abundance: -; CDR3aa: CASSPWRVAGGPNEQFF; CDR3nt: TGCGCCAGCAGCCCTTGGCGGGTAGCGGGAGGTCCCAATGAGCAGTTCTTC
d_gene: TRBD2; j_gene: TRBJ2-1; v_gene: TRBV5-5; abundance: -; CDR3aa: CASSLVGGGRYNEQFF; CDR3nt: TGTGCCAGCAGCTTGGTCGGCGGCGGGAGATACAATGAGCAGTTCTTC
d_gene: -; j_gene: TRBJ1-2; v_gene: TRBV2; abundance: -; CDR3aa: CASSRKGNYGYTF; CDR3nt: TGTGCCAGCAGTAGAAAGGGCAACTATGGCTACACCTTC
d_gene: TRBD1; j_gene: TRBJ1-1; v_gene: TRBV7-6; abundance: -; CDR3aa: CASSLSDRGSEAFF; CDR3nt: TGTGCCAGCAGCTTATCCGACAGGGGGTCTGAAGCTTTCTTT
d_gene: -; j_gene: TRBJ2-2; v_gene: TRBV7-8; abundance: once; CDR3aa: CASTVGTPDTGELFF; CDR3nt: TGTGCCAGCACCGTCGGGACCCCCGACACCGGGGAGCTGTTTTTT
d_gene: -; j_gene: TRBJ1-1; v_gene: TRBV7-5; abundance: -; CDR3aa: CASSEQWGTEAFF; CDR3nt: TGTGCCAGCAGCGAACAGTGGGGCACTGAAGCTTTCTTT
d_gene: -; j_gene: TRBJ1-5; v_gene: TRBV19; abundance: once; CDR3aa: CATGDPQYNQPQHF; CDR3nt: TGTGCCACCGGGGACCCACAATACAATCAGCCCCAGCATTTT
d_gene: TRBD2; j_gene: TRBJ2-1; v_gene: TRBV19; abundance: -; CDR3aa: CASSQLAGGLSSYNEQFF; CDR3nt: TGTGCCAGTAGTCAACTAGCGGGGGGGCTGAGCTCCTACAATGAGCAGTTCTTC
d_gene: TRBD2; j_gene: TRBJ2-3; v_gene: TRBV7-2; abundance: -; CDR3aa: CASSSRPSGSEYF; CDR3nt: TGTGCCAGCAGCTCTAGACCTAGCGGGAGTGAGTATTTT
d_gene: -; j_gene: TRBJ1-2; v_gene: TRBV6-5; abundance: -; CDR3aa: CASRRGSRGYTF; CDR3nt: TGTGCCAGCAGGCGGGGGAGTAGGGGCTACACCTTC
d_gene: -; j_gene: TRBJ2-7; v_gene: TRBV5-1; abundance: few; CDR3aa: CASSPRSGDEQYF; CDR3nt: TGCGCCAGCAGCCCGAGAAGCGGTGACGAGCAGTACTTC
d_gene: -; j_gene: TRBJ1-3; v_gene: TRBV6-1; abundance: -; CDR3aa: CASREGSGNTIYF; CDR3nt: TGTGCCAGCAGGGAAGGGAGCGGAAACACCATATATTTT
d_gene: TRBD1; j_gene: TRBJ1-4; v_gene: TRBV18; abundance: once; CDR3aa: CASSPPTGEGEKLFF; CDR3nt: TGTGCCAGCTCACCACCGACAGGGGAGGGGGAAAAACTGTTTTTT
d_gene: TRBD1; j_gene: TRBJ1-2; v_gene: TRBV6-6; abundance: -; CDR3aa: CASRSPGQGAPYGYTF; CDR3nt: TGTGCCAGCAGGTCCCCGGGACAGGGGGCTCCCTATGGCTACACCTTC
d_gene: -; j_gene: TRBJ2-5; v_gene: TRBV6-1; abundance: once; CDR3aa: CASLNPLLQETQYF; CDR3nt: TGTGCCAGCCTAAACCCCCTTCTACAAGAGACCCAGTACTTC
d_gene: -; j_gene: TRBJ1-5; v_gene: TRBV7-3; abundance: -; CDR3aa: CASSLSSNQPQHF; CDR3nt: TGTGCCAGCAGCTTATCCAGCAATCAGCCCCAGCATTTT
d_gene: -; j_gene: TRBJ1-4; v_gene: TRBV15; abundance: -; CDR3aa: CATSRGTDTNEKLFF; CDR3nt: TGTGCCACCAGCAGGGGAACGGACACTAATGAAAAACTGTTTTTT
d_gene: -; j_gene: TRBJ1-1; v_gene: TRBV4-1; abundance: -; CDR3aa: CASSQDLGTASNTEAFF; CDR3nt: TGCGCCAGCAGCCAAGATCTAGGCACGGCAAGTAACACTGAAGCTTTCTTT
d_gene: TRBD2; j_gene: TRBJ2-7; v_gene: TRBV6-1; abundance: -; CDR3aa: CASSRLAGMDEQYF; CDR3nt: TGTGCCAGCAGTCGGCTAGCGGGAATGGACGAGCAGTACTTC
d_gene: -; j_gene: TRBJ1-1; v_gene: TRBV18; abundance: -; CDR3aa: CASSPLDARDTEAFF; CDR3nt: TGTGCCAGCTCACCCCTCGACGCTCGTGACACTGAAGCTTTCTTT
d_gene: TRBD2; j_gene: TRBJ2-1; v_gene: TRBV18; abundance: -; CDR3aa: CASSRTVAGMNNEQFF; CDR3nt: TGTGCCAGCTCACGAACGGTAGCGGGTATGAACAATGAGCAGTTCTTC
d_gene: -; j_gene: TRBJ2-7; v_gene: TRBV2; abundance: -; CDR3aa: CASTASRYEQYF; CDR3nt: TGTGCCAGCACTGCTAGCCGCTACGAGCAGTACTTC
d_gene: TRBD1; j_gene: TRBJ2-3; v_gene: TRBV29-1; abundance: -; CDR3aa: CSVGGTGGNTDTQYF; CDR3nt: TGCAGCGTCGGCGGGACAGGAGGAAACACAGATACGCAGTATTTT
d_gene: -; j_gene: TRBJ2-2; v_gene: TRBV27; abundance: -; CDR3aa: CASSPVHGELFF; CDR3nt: TGTGCCAGCAGTCCCGTTCACGGGGAGCTGTTTTTT
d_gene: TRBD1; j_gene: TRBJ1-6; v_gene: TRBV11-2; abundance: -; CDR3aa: CASSLARTGPSPLHF; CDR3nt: TGTGCCAGCAGCTTAGCCCGGACAGGGCCTTCACCCCTCCACTTT
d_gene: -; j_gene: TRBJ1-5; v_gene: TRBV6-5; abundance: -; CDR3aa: CASSYSIIDNQPQHF; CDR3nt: TGTGCCAGCAGTTACTCGATCATAGACAATCAGCCCCAGCATTTT
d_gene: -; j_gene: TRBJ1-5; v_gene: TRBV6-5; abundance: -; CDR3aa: CASSYLGGGNQPQHF; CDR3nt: TGTGCCAGCAGTTATCTGGGAGGGGGCAATCAGCCCCAGCATTTT
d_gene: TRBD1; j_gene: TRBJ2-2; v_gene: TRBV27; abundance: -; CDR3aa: CASRPYRDSLYTGELFF; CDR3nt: TGTGCCAGCAGGCCTTACAGGGACAGCCTTTACACCGGGGAGCTGTTTTTT
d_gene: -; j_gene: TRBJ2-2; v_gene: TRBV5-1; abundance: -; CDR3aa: CASSLAGLLTGELFF; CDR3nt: TGCGCCAGCAGCTTGGCCGGGCTCCTCACCGGGGAGCTGTTTTTT
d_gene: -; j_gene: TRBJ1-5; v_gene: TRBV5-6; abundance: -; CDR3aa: CASSQVGSGQPQHF; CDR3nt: TGTGCCAGCAGCCAGGTAGGGTCGGGGCAGCCCCAGCATTTT
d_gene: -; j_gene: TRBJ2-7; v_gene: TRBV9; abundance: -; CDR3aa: CASSVAGGSLDEQYF; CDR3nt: TGTGCCAGCAGCGTAGCGGGCGGGTCCCTAGACGAGCAGTACTTC
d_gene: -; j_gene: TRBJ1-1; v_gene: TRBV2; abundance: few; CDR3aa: CASSEQPNTEAFF; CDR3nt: TGTGCCAGCAGTGAACAGCCTAACACTGAAGCTTTCTTT
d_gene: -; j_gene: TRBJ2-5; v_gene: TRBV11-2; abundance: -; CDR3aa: CASSLIVVGGWETQYF; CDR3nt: TGTGCCAGCAGCTTAATAGTGGTTGGAGGGTGGGAGACCCAGTACTTC
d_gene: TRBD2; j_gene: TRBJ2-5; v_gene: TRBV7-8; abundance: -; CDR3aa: CATSAGGRRETQYF; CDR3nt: TGTGCCACCAGCGCGGGAGGGAGACGGGAGACCCAGTACTTC
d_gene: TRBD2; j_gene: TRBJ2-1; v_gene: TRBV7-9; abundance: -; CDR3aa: CASSPRGLADSYNEQFF; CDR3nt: TGTGCCAGCAGCCCAAGAGGACTAGCGGACTCCTACAATGAGCAGTTCTTC
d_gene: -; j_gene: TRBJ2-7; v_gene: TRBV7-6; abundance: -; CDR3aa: CASSLQEGEQYF; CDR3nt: TGTGCCAGCAGCTTACAGGAGGGCGAGCAGTACTTC
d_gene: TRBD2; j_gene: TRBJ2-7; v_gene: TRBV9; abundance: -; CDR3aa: CASSVTGWSAGGDEQYF; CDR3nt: TGTGCCAGCAGCGTAACCGGTTGGTCAGCGGGAGGCGACGAGCAGTACTTC
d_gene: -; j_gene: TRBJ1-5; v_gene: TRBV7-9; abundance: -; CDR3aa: CASSLEGKPQHF; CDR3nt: TGTGCCAGCAGCTTAGAAGGGAAGCCCCAGCATTTT
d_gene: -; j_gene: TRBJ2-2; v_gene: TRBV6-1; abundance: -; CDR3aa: CASSELGGNTGELFF; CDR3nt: TGTGCCAGCAGTGAATTAGGGGGGAACACCGGGGAGCTGTTTTTT
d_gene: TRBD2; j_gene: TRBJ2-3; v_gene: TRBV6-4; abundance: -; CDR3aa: CASSSSSGGRTDTQYF; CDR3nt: TGTGCCAGCAGTTCATCTAGCGGGGGGCGAACAGATACGCAGTATTTT
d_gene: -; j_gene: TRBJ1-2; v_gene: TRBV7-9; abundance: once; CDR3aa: CASSLLSANYGYTF; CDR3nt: TGTGCCAGCAGCTTACTGTCCGCCAACTATGGCTACACCTTC
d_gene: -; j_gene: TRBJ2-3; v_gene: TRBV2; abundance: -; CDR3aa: CASSEYKTMDTQYF; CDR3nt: TGTGCCAGCAGTGAGTACAAAACTATGGATACGCAGTATTTT
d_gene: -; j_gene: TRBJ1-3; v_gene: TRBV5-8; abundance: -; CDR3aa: CASSLLFGVSGNTIYF; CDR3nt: TGTGCCAGCAGCTTGTTGTTCGGGGTCTCTGGAAACACCATATATTTT
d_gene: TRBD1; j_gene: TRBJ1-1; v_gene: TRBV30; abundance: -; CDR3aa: CAWSARDSFTAFF; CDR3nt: TGTGCCTGGAGTGCCCGGGACAGCTTTACCGCTTTCTTT
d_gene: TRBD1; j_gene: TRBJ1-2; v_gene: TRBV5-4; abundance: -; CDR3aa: CASSDRGLYGYTF; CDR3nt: TGTGCCAGCAGTGACAGGGGGCTCTATGGCTACACCTTC
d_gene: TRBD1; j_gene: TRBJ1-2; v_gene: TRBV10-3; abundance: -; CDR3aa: CAISESGDRGLGYTF; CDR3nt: TGTGCCATCAGTGAGTCGGGTGACAGGGGGCTTGGCTACACCTTC
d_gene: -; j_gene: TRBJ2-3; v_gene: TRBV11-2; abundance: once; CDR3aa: CASSLVSDTQYF; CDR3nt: TGTGCCAGCAGCTTAGTATCAGATACGCAGTATTTT
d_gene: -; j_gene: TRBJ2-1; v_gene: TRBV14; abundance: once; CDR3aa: CASSHTDWDNEQFF; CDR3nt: TGTGCCAGCAGCCACACGGACTGGGACAATGAGCAGTTCTTC
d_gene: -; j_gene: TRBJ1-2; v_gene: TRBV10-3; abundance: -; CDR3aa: CAISESTTSYGYTF; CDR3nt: TGTGCCATCAGTGAGTCGACCACTAGCTATGGCTACACCTTC
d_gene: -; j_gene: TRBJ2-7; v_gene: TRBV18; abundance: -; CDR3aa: CASSPDRVSYEQYF; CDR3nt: TGTGCCAGCTCACCGGACAGAGTATCCTACGAGCAGTACTTC
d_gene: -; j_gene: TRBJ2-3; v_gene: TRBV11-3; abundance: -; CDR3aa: CASSALNRWEESTDTQYF; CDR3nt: TGTGCCAGCAGCGCGCTAAACCGGTGGGAGGAAAGCACAGATACGCAGTATTTT